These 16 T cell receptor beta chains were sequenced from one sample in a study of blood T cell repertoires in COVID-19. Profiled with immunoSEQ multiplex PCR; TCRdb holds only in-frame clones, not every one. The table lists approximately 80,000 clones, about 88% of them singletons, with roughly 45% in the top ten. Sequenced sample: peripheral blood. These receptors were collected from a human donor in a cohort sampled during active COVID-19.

The CDR3 DNA follows: TGTGCCAGCAGTCCCGGACTAGCGGGACAGGCTTCCGATACGCAGTATTTT. Residues: CASSPGLAGQASDTQYF. The V call is TRBV6-6, the J call TRBJ2-3; 12 bases agree with TRBD2. With 5 bases clipped from V and 6 bases from J, the junction kept 12 bases outside the gene matches. The CDR3 covers 17 residues. Germline CDR1 reads MNHNY; CDR2 reads SVGAGI (reference sequence).

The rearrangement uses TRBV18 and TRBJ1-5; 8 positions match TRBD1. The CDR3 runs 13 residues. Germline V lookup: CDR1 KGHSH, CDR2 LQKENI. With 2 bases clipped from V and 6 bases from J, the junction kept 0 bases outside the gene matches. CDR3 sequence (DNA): TGTGCCAGCTCACCAACAGGGGGTCAGCCCCAGCATTTT. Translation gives CASSPTGGQPQHF.

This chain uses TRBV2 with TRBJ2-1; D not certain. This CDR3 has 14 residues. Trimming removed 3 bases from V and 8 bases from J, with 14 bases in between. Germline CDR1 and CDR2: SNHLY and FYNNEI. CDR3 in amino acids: CASSDASYLDEQFF. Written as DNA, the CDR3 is TGTGCCAGCAGTGACGCGTCGTATTTGGATGAGCAGTTCTTC.

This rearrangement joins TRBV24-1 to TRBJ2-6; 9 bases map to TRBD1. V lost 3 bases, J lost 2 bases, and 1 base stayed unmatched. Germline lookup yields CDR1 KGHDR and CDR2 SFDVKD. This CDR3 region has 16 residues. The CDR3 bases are TGTGCCACCAGTGATCGACAGGGGGCTGGGGCCAACGTCCTGACTTTC. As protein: CATSDRQGAGANVLTF.

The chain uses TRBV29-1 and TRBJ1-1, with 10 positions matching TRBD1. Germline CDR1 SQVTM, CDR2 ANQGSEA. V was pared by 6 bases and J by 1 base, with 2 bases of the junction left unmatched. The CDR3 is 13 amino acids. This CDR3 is CSVRQGANTEAFF. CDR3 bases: TGCAGCGTACGACAGGGGGCGAACACTGAAGCTTTCTTT. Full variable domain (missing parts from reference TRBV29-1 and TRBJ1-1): SAVISQKPSRDICQRGTSLTIQCQVDSQVTMMFWYRQQPGQSLTLIATANQGSEATYESGFVIDKFPISRPNLTFSTLTVSNMSPEDSSIYLCSVRQGANTEAFFGQGTRLTVV.

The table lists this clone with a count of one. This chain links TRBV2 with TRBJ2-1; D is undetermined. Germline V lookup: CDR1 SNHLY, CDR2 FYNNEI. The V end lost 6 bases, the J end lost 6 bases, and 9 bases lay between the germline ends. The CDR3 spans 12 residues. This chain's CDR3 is CASRRSGNEQFF. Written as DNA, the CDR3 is TGTGCCAGCAGGAGGAGTGGCAATGAGCAGTTCTTC.

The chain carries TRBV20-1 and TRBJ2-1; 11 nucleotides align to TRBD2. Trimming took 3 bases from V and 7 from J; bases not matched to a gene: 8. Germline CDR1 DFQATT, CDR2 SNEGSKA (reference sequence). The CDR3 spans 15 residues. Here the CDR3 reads CSASSLAGVSNEQFF. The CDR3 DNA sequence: TGCAGTGCTAGTTCACTAGCGGGAGTATCAAATGAGCAGTTCTTC.

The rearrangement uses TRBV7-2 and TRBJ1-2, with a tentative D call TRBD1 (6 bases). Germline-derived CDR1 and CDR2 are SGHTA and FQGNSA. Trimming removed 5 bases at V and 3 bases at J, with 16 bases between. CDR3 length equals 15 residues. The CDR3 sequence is CASSPRRGADYGYTF. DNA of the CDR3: TGTGCCAGCAGCCCGCGGCGGGGGGCTGACTATGGCTACACCTTC.

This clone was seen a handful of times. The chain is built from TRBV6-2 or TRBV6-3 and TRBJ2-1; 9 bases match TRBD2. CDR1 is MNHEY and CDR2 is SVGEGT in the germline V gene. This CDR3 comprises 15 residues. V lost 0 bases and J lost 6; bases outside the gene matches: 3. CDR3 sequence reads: CASSYSGGRANEQFF. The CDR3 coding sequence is TGTGCCAGCAGTTACTCTGGCGGGAGGGCCAATGAGCAGTTCTTC.

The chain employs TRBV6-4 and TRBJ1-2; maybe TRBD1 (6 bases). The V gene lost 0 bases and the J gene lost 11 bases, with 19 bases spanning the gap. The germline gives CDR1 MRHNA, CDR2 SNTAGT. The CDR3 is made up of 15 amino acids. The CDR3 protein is CASSDSKAAPGVYTF. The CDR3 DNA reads TGTGCCAGCAGTGACTCGAAGGCAGCCCCAGGGGTTTACACCTTC.

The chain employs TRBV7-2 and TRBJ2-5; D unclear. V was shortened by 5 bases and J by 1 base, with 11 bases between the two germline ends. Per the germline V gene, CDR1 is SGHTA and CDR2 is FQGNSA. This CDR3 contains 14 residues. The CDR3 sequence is CASSPRRVQETQYF. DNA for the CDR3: TGTGCCAGCAGCCCCCGGAGAGTCCAAGAGACCCAGTACTTC.

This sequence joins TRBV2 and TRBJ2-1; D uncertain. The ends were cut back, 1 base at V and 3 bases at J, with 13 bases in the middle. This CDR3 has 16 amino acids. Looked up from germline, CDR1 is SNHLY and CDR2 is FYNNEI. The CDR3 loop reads CASSEGADWFYNEQFF. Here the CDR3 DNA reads TGTGCCAGCAGTGAAGGAGCAGACTGGTTCTACAATGAGCAGTTCTTC. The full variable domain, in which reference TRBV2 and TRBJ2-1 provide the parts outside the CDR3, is EPEVTQTPSHQVTQMGQEVILRCVPISNHLYFYWYRQILGQKVEFLVSFYNNEISEKSEIFDDQFSVERPDGSNFTLKIRSTKLEDSAMYFCASSEGADWFYNEQFFGPGTRLTVL.

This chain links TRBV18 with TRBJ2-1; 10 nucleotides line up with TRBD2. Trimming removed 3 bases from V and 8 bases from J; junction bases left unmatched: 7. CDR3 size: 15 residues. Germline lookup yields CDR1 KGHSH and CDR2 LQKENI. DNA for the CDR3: TGTGCCAGCTCACCGAAGCGGGGGGGCTTGGATGAGCAGTTCTTC. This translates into CASSPKRGGLDEQFF.

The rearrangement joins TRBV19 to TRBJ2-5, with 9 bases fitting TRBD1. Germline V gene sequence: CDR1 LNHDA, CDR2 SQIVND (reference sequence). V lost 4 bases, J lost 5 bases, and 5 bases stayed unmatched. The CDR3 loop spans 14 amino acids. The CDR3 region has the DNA TGTGCCAGTAGTAGTGACAGGGGGGGGGAGACCCAGTACTTC. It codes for CASSSDRGGETQYF.

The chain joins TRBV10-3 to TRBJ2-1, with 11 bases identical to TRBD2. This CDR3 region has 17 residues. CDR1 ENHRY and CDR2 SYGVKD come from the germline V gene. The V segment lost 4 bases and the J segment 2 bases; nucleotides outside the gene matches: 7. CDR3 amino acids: CAISVLGTSGTYNEQFF. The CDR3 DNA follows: TGTGCCATCAGTGTCTTAGGGACTAGCGGAACCTACAATGAGCAGTTCTTC.

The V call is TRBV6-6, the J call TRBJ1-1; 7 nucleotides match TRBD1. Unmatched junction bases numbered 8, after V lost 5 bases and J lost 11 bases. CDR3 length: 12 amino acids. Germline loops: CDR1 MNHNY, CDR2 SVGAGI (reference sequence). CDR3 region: CASSPGDRGAFF. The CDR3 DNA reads TGTGCCAGCAGTCCGGGGGACAGAGGGGCTTTCTTT.